The present TCR beta chain was sequenced within a study of siplizumab effects on memory and regulatory T cells. Study-wide results and caveats: Sequences that were alloreactive and traceable to unstimulated CD4+ memory cells were significantly reduced by siplizumab. Sequences below about 10^-5 frequency were poorly captured, and few alloreactive clones mapped to unstimulated subsets. About 80-97% of proliferating CD4+ or CD8+ clones had no assignable naive or memory phenotype. Controls showed an average of about 27% Treg-derived mappable alloreactive CD4+ clones, while siplizumab showed approximately 69%.

TCRdb's table, derived via immunoSEQ multiplex PCR, lists solely in-frame clones and lacks some. This table holds about 120,000 clones, less than 95% found once. About this clone: Its antigen is undetermined.

Trimming pared 5 bases from V and 0 bases from J, leaving 10 bases between. The CDR3 consists of 14 residues. Germline V gene lookup returns CDR1 LNHDA and CDR2 SQIVND (reference sequence). The chain recombines TRBV19 with TRBJ1-2, with D unresolved. Sequenced input: non-Treg CD4+ T cells sorted from blood. The receptor's source is a human donor in good health. The CDR3: CASSARPPNYGYTF. Written as DNA, the CDR3 is TGTGCCAGTAGTGCTCGGCCCCCTAACTATGGCTACACCTTC.